Below are 13 T cell receptor beta chains sequenced from a single sample in a study of shared clonotypes between healthy human individuals. Method: immunoSEQ multiplex PCR; TCRdb's copy keeps in-frame clones and lacks some. The sample includes approximately 2.3 million clones, approximately 93% of them seen just once. Specimen: naive CD4+ T cells from PBMCs. Regarding subset: CD45RA+ positively selected. The receptors shown here come from a man younger than 35 in good health. Some clones in this sample may be carry-over from other donors' samples.

This chain joins TRBV6-6 and TRBJ2-5; 8 bases match TRBD1. Germline CDR1 MNHNY, CDR2 SVGAGI (reference sequence). The CDR3 is made up of 15 amino acids. The ends lost 4 bases at V and 2 bases at J; junction bases unmatched: 6. The CDR3, as DNA: TGTGCCAGCAGTTCCAGACAGGGGATTCAAGAGACCCAGTACTTC. Translated: CASSSRQGIQETQYF.

V gene TRBV28 combines with J gene TRBJ1-1; 8 bases are shared with TRBD1. The CDR3 is made up of 14 amino acids. Germline V gives CDR1 MDHEN, CDR2 SYDVKM. Trimming at V came to 5 bases and at J to 5 bases, leaving 7 bases not matched to a gene. This chain's CDR3 is CASSTRQGATEAFF. The CDR3 DNA sequence: TGTGCCAGCAGTACCCGCCAGGGGGCTACTGAAGCTTTCTTT.

V usage is TRBV2 and J usage is TRBJ1-1, with a tentative D call TRBD1 (5 bases). CDR1 SNHLY and CDR2 FYNNEI come from the germline V gene. V shed 8 bases and J shed 4 bases, with 23 bases lying between them. The CDR3 contains 16 residues. This chain's CDR3 is CASGGTAVGRGTEAFF. The CDR3 coding sequence is TGTGCCAGCGGTGGTACAGCAGTGGGGAGGGGCACTGAAGCTTTCTTT.

Worth noting for this clone: This sample also contains other DNA sequences that code for the same CDR3. This chain connects TRBV5-1 to TRBJ1-3, with a possible D match to TRBD1 (6 bases). CDR1 is SGHRS and CDR2 is YFSETQ in the germline V gene. This CDR3 has 15 amino acids. V lost 4 bases and J 0 bases, leaving 11 bases between the germline ends. For the CDR3, the DNA is TGCGCCAGCAGCGCCGGACAGTCCTCTGGAAACACCATATATTTT. Translation gives CASSAGQSSGNTIYF.

The rearrangement uses TRBV14 and TRBJ1-2; perhaps TRBD1 as D (6 bases). Germline V gene data show CDR1 as SGHDN and CDR2 as FVKESK. V was clipped by 5 bases and J by 3 bases, with 10 bases between them. This CDR3 has 13 residues. For the CDR3, the DNA is TGTGCCAGCAGCTGGGACACCTACTATGGCTACACCTTC. Its protein is CASSWDTYYGYTF.

V and J are TRBV11-1 and TRBJ2-4, with D hard to call. Germline V gene sequence: CDR1 SGHAT, CDR2 FQDESV (reference sequence). The CDR3 length is 15 residues. Trimming left V 5 bases short and J 2 bases short, with 13 bases between. The DNA of the CDR3 is TGTGCCAGCAGCACCATAGACGGTACCAAAAACATTCAGTACTTC. Its translation is CASSTIDGTKNIQYF.

The genes are TRBV4-1 and TRBJ2-1; D may be TRBD1 or TRBD2 (5 bases each). V was trimmed by 1 base and J by 6 bases, leaving 7 bases between them. The CDR3 runs 13 residues. Germline V gene sequence: CDR1 MGHRA, CDR2 YSYEKL. Written as DNA, the CDR3 is TGCGCCAGCAGCCAAGGGGACGTCAATGAGCAGTTCTTC. This encodes CASSQGDVNEQFF.

This clone came up once. V gene TRBV5-1 combines with J gene TRBJ2-7, with 9 positions matching TRBD1. This CDR3 comprises 17 residues. Germline V lookup: CDR1 SGHRS, CDR2 YFSETQ. Trimming took 3 bases from V and 3 from J; bases not matched to a gene: 13. CDR3 in DNA: TGCGCCAGCAGCTACCAACCCGGGACAGGGAGGGGCTACGAGCAGTACTTC. Translation: CASSYQPGTGRGYEQYF.

The J gene is TRBJ1-4, the V gene TRBV6-5; D call uncertain. CDR1 MNHEY and CDR2 SVGAGI come from the germline V gene. V lost 6 bases and J lost 8, with 13 bases in between. The CDR3 loop spans 13 amino acids. The DNA for the CDR3 is TGTGCCAGCAGGGAGAGCGCGAGGGAAAAACTGTTTTTT. Residues: CASRESAREKLFF.

The chain is built from TRBV7-3 and TRBJ2-3; 10 bases are a match to TRBD1. V was pared by 1 base and J by 4 bases, with 8 bases of the junction left unmatched. The CDR3 totals 17 residues. Germline V gene data show CDR1 as SGHTA and CDR2 as FQGTGA. In nucleotides, the CDR3 is TGTGCCAGCAGCTTAAACCGACAGGGGGCTGGATCAGATACGCAGTATTTT. Translating it yields CASSLNRQGAGSDTQYF.

The chain has TRBV28 and TRBJ1-2, with TRBD1 as a possible D gene (5 bases). V lost 1 base and J lost 4, with 16 bases in between. Per the germline V gene, CDR1 is MDHEN and CDR2 is SYDVKM. The CDR3 spans 16 residues. Here the CDR3 DNA reads TGTGCCAGCAGTTTATATGGGGGTGCGGTCCCCTATGGCTACACCTTC. Its protein is CASSLYGGAVPYGYTF.

The V call is TRBV28, the J call TRBJ1-2, with 9 bases aligning to TRBD1. V was pared by 7 bases and J by 4 bases, with 4 bases of the junction left unmatched. CDR3 size: 13 residues. Germline CDR1 is MDHEN and CDR2 is SYDVKM. The CDR3 loop is CASTDRGPYGYTF. In DNA form, the CDR3 reads TGTGCCAGCACGGACAGGGGACCCTATGGCTACACCTTC.

The V gene is TRBV18, the J gene TRBJ2-7; D unresolved. The germline gives CDR1 KGHSH, CDR2 LQKENI. Deletions cut 0 bases from V and 7 bases from J, with 10 bases between. The CDR3 totals 13 residues. The CDR3, as DNA: TGTGCCAGCTCACCACCCCAGACCGGGGAGCAGTACTTC. It yields the protein CASSPPQTGEQYF.